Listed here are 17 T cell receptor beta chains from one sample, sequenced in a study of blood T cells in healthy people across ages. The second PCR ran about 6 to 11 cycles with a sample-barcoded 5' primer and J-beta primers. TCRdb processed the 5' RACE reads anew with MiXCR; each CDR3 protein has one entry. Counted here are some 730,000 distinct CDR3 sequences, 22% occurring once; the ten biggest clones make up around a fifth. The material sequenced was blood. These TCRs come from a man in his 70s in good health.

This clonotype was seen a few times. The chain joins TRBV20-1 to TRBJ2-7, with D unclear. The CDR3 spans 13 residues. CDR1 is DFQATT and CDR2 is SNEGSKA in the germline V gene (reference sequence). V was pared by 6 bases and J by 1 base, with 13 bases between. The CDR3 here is CSAPVGPSYEQYF. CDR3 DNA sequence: TGCAGTGCCCCCGTCGGGCCTTCCTACGAGCAGTACTTC.

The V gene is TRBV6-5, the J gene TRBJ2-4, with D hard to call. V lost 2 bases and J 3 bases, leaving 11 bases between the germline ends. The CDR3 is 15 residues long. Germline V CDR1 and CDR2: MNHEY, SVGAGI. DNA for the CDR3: TGTGCCAGCAGTTACGGCGTCCTGGGCAAAAACATTCAGTACTTC. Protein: CASSYGVLGKNIQYF.

The CDR3 loop reads CASSLGNPPLDEQFF. In nucleotides, the CDR3 is TGTGCCAGCAGTTTAGGGAATCCTCCCCTCGATGAGCAGTTCTTC. The rearrangement links TRBV27 to TRBJ2-5, with D unresolved. Gene TRBJ2-1 matches the end of the DNA better, so the J call may be wrong. The germline CDR1 and CDR2 sequences are MNHEY and SMNVEV (reference sequence). The CDR3 totals 15 residues.

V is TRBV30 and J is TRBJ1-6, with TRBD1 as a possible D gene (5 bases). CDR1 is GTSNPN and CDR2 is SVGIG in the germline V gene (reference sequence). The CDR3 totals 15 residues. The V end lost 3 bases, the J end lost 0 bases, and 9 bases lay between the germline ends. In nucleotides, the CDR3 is TGTGCCTGGAGCAGGGAGAGCTCCTATAATTCACCCCTCCACTTT. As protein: CAWSRESSYNSPLHF.

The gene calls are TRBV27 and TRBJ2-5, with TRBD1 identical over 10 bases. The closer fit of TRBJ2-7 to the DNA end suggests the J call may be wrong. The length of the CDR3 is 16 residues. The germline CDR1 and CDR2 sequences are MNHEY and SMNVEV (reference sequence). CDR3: CASSYLGDRGTYEQYF. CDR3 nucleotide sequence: TGTGCCAGCAGTTACCTCGGGGACAGGGGCACCTACGAGCAGTACTTC.

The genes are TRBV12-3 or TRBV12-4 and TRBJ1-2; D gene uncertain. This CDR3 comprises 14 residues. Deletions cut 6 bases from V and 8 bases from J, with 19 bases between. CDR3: CASSSWTFRSGYTF. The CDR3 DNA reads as TGTGCCAGCAGCTCCTGGACCTTCCGATCCGGCTACACCTTC.

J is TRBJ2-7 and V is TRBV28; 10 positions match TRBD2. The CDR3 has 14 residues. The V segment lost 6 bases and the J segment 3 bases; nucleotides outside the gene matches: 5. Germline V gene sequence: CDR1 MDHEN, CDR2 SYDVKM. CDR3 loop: CASRTSGIIYEQYF. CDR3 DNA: TGTGCCAGCAGAACTAGCGGGATAATCTACGAGCAGTACTTC.

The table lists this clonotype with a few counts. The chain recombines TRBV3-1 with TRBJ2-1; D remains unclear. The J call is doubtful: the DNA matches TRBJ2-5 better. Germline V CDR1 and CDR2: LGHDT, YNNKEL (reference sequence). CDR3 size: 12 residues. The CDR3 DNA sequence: TGTGCCAGCAGCCAAATCTCCAGGACCCAGTACTTC. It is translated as CASSQISRTQYF.

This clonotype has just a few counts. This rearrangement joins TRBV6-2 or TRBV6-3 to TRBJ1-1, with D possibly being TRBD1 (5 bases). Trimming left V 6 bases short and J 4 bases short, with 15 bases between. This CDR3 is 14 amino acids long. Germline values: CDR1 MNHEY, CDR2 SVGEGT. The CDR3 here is CASRGTEPGTEAFF. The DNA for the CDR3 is TGTGCCAGCAGGGGGACCGAACCCGGCACTGAAGCTTTCTTT.

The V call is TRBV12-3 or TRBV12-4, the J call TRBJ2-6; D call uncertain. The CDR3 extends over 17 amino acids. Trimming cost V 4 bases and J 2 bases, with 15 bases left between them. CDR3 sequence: CASSSTRGRAGANVLTF. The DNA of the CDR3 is TGTGCCAGCAGTTCCACCCGTGGACGGGCTGGGGCCAACGTCCTGACTTTC.

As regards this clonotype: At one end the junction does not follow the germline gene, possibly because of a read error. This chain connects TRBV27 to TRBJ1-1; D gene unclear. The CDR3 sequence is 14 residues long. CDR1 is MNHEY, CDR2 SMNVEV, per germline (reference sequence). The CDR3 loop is CAGSLLAMNTEAFF. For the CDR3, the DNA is TGTGCCGGCAGTTTATTGGCCATGAACACTGAAGCTTTCTTT.

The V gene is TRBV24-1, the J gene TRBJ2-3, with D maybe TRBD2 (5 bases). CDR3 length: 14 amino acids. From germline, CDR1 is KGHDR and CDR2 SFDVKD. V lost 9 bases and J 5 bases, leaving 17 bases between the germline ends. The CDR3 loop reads CATLGGRAGDTQYF. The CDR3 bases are TGTGCCACCCTCGGCGGGCGCGCGGGAGATACGCAGTATTTT.

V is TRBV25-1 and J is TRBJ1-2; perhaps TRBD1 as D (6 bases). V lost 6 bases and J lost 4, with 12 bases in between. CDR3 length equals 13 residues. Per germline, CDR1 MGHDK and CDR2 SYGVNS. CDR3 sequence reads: CASRQGLGYGYTF. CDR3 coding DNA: TGTGCCAGCAGACAGGGACTTGGCTATGGCTACACCTTC.

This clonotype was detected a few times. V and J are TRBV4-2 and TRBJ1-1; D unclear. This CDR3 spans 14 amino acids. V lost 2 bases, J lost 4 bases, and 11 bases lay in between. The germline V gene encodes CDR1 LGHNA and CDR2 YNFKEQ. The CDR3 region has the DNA TGTGCCAGCAGCCAACCGGCGGGAGGCACTGAAGCTTTCTTT. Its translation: CASSQPAGGTEAFF.

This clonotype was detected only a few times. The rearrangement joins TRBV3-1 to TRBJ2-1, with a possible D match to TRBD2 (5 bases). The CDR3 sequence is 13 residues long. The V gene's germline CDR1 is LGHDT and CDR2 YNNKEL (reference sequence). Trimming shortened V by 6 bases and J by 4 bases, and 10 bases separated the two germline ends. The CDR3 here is CASSPRRYNEQFF. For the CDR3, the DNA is TGTGCCAGCAGTCCTAGGAGGTACAATGAGCAGTTCTTC.

The CDR3 DNA reads as TGCGCCAGCAGCTTGGCCACTAGCGGGGGCCAGAGCTCCTACAATGAGCAGTTCTTC. Translated: CASSLATSGGQSSYNEQFF. The V and J genes are TRBV5-1 and TRBJ2-1, with 11 bases that match TRBD2. The germline V gene has CDR1 SGHRS and CDR2 YFSETQ. V lost 0 bases, J lost 0 bases, and 8 bases stayed unmatched. The CDR3 contains 19 residues.

The CDR3 is CASSQGRSQPQHF. The CDR3 region has the DNA TGTGCCAGCAGCCAGGGACGGAGCCAGCCCCAGCATTTT. This chain links TRBV3-1 with TRBJ1-5; maybe TRBD1 (5 bases). Germline V gene sequence: CDR1 LGHDT, CDR2 YNNKEL (reference sequence). The CDR3 is made up of 13 amino acids. Trimming cost V 3 bases and J 7 bases, with 10 bases left between them.